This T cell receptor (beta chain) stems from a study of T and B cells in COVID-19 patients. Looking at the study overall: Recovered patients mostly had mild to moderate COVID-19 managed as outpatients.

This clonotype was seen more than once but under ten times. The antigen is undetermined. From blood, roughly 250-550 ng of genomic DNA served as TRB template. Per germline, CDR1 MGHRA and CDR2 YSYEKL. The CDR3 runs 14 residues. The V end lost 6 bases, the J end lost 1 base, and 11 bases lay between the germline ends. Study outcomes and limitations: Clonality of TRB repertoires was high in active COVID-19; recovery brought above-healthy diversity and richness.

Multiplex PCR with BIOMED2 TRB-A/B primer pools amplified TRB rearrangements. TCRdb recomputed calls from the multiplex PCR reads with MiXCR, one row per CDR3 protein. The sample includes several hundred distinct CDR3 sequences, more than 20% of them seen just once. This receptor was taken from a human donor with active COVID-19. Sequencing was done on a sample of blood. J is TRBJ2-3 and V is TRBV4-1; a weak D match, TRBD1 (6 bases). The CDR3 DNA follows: TGCGCCAGCAGAGAGTCAGGGGGCACAGATACGCAGTATTTT. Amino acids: CASRESGGTDTQYF.